Included here is one T cell receptor (beta chain) sequence, with context. Profiled with immunoSEQ multiplex PCR; TCRdb holds only in-frame clones, not every one. The repertoire holds almost 90,000 clones, with approximately 87% as singletons. The data were obtained in a study of control samples from healthy donors and cancer patients. Germline lookup yields CDR1 ENHRY and CDR2 SYGVKD. The CDR3 consists of 14 residues. The V end was cut by 0 bases, the J end by 5 bases, with 10 bases between. This rearrangement joins TRBV10-3 to TRBJ1-1; no definite D call. Sequencing was performed on blood. The source is a woman aged 35 to 49 in good health. The CDR3 region is CAISESGSGTEAFF. The CDR3 nucleotides read TGTGCCATCAGTGAGTCTGGTTCGGGAACTGAAGCTTTCTTT.